One and the same sample provided the 25 T cell receptor beta chains below, sequenced in a study of blood T cell repertoires in COVID-19 (dated by TCRdb to 2020 to 2021). The receptor library was made with the immunoSEQ multiplex PCR assay. In TCRdb, the immuneACCESS table is reduced to in-frame sequences with V and J assigned. These tables do not hold every clone; where another copy was compared, an unresolved V gene accounts for under half, and the others remain unexplained. A total of tens of thousands of clones appear in this sample, about four fifths of them only once. The ten largest make up about 10% of the sample. Sequencing was done on a sample of peripheral blood. The receptors derive from a human donor in a cohort sampled during active COVID-19.

In this sample, this clone turned up once. The chain links TRBV19 to TRBJ2-3, with D perhaps TRBD1 (6 bases). The CDR3 consists of 16 residues. The V end was cut by 7 bases, the J end by 0 bases, with 17 bases between. The germline CDR1 and CDR2 sequences are LNHDA and SQIVND (reference sequence). The CDR3 sequence is CASTYGPGQSTDTQYF. The CDR3 nucleotides read TGTGCCAGTACATACGGTCCGGGACAAAGCACAGATACGCAGTATTTT.

The V call is TRBV7-3, the J call TRBJ2-2, with 11 bases lining up with TRBD2. Germline CDR1 SGHTA, CDR2 FQGTGA. Trimming cost V 1 base and J 5 bases; bases outside gene matches: 0. The CDR3 has 15 amino acids. The CDR3 coding sequence is TGTGCCAGCAGCTTAATAGCGGGAGGGACCGGGGAGCTGTTTTTT. This codes for CASSLIAGGTGELFF.

The rearrangement links TRBV2 to TRBJ1-6; no clear D. V was shortened by 5 bases and J by 0 bases, with 17 bases between the two germline ends. The length of the CDR3 is 18 residues. Germline assignment: CDR1 SNHLY and CDR2 FYNNEI. This chain's CDR3 is CASSSLLDASSYNSPLHF. The CDR3 bases are TGTGCCAGCAGTTCACTCCTAGATGCGAGCTCCTATAATTCACCCCTCCACTTT.

Only a few counts were recorded for this clone. The chain couples TRBV7-8 to TRBJ2-7, with 9 bases identical to TRBD2. The V and J ends lost 4 bases and 3 bases, in that order; junction bases with no gene match: 7. In germline, CDR1 is SGHVS, CDR2 FQNEAQ. There are 15 residues in the CDR3. CDR3 sequence reads: CASSSRLAVNYEQYF. In DNA form, the CDR3 reads TGTGCCAGCAGCTCCCGACTAGCGGTAAACTACGAGCAGTACTTC. The variable domain in full, with the rest retrieved from reference TRBV7-8 and TRBJ2-7, is GAGVSQSPRYKVAKRGQDVALRCDPISGHVSLFWYQQALGQGPEFLTYFQNEAQLDKSGLPSDRFFAERPEGSVSTLKIQRTQQEDSAVYLCASSSRLAVNYEQYFGPGTRLTVT.

The V gene is TRBV5-6, the J gene TRBJ2-1; D is unclear. Trimming pared 3 bases from V and 0 bases from J, leaving 10 bases between. The CDR3 covers 15 residues. Germline V gives CDR1 SGHDT, CDR2 YYEEEE. CDR3 bases: TGTGCCAGCAGCTACCTTATGAGCTCCTACAATGAGCAGTTCTTC. The encoded protein is CASSYLMSSYNEQFF.

The CDR3 region has the DNA TGCGCCAGCAGTCCAATGGACAGCTCCACACCAAATGAAAAACTGTTTTTT. Protein: CASSPMDSSTPNEKLFF. V is TRBV4-1 and J is TRBJ1-4; perhaps TRBD1 as D (6 bases). V was shortened by 6 bases and J by 5 bases, with 22 bases between the two germline ends. From germline, CDR1 is MGHRA and CDR2 YSYEKL. CDR3 length: 17 amino acids.

The chain's CDR3 is CASSIMAGFRDTQYF. The CDR3 nucleotides read TGTGCCAGTAGTATTATGGCGGGTTTTCGTGATACGCAGTATTTT. This sequence joins TRBV19 and TRBJ2-3; the D gene is possibly TRBD2 (5 bases). This CDR3 is 15 amino acids long. The V gene lost 3 bases and the J gene lost 6 bases, with 16 bases spanning the gap. Germline CDR1 LNHDA, CDR2 SQIVND (reference sequence).

The chain is built from TRBV18 and TRBJ2-7; no reliable D call. This CDR3 spans 12 amino acids. CDR1 KGHSH and CDR2 LQKENI come from the germline V gene. Deletions cut 2 bases from V and 3 bases from J, with 5 bases between. The CDR3 DNA follows: TGTGCCAGCTCACCAGACAACTACGAGCAGTACTTC. Residues: CASSPDNYEQYF.

The chain employs TRBV21-1 and TRBJ1-3; the DNA was not used to check the table's D call, TRBD1. TRBV21-1 is a listed pseudogene. There are 15 residues in the CDR3. The CDR3 protein is CATADSDSSGNTIYF. The CDR3 nucleotides are TGTGCCACCGCGGATTCGGACAGCTCTGGAAACACCATATATTTT.

V gene TRBV5-1 combines with J gene TRBJ1-5; 7 nucleotides match TRBD1. The CDR3 covers 15 residues. V lost 0 bases and J lost 4; bases outside the gene matches: 4. The V gene's germline CDR1 is SGHRS and CDR2 YFSETQ. DNA for the CDR3: TGCGCCAGCAGCTTGGCAGGGGGAGCGAATCAGCCCCAGCATTTT. This translates into CASSLAGGANQPQHF. Looking up the rest from reference TRBV5-1 and TRBJ1-5 gives the full variable domain: KAGVTQTPRYLIKTRGQQVTLSCSPISGHRSVSWYQQTPGQGLQFLFEYFSETQRNKGNFPGRFSGRQFSNSRSEMNVSTLELGDSALYLCASSLAGGANQPQHFGDGTRLSIL.

Only one count was recorded for this clone. This rearrangement joins TRBV28 to TRBJ1-4, with 7 bases matching TRBD1. There are 14 residues in the CDR3. In germline, CDR1 is MDHEN, CDR2 SYDVKM. V shed 2 bases, J shed 5 bases, and the junction held 2 bases outside the gene matches. The CDR3 DNA follows: TGTGCCAGCAGTTTAGACAGGGACAATGAAAAACTGTTTTTT. Translated, it gives CASSLDRDNEKLFF.

The V call is TRBV27, the J call TRBJ2-6, with D perhaps matching TRBD2 (5 bases). Germline V gene sequence: CDR1 MNHEY, CDR2 SMNVEV (reference sequence). The length of the CDR3 is 16 residues. The V end was cut by 8 bases, the J end by 3 bases, with 17 bases between. CDR3 sequence reads: CASRTHGVSGANVLTF. CDR3 coding DNA: TGTGCCAGCCGGACTCATGGGGTCAGTGGGGCCAACGTCCTGACTTTC.

This sequence joins TRBV11-2 and TRBJ2-4; 8 bases are a match to TRBD1. With V trimmed by 0 bases and J by 16 bases, 8 bases remained unmatched. The length of the CDR3 is 13 residues. CDR1 is SGHAT, CDR2 FQNNGV, per germline. The CDR3 sequence is CASSLEGTGGYYF. As DNA, the CDR3 is TGTGCCAGCAGCTTAGAGGGGACAGGAGGCTACTACTTC.

The rearrangement uses TRBV24-1 and TRBJ2-5; 11 bases align to TRBD2. The junction had 8 bases not matched to a gene; V was cut back by 4 bases and J by 5 bases. Germline CDR1 is KGHDR and CDR2 is SFDVKD. The CDR3 runs to 16 residues. The DNA for the CDR3 is TGTGCCACCAGTGACCCTCTAGCGGGGGGTGGGGAGACCCAGTACTTC. Translating it yields CATSDPLAGGGETQYF.

The rearrangement uses TRBV11-2 and TRBJ1-4, with 8 bases that match TRBD1. V was clipped by 5 bases and J by 7 bases; unmatched bases: 9. This CDR3 is 15 amino acids long. Germline V CDR1 and CDR2: SGHAT, FQNNGV. As DNA, the CDR3 is TGTGCCAGCAGCCAGGAGGCAGGGGGCGGTGAAAAACTGTTTTTT. Its protein product is CASSQEAGGGEKLFF.

The V and J genes are TRBV6-5 and TRBJ1-1; D not resolved. V lost 6 bases and J lost 1, with 9 bases in between. Germline V gene lookup returns CDR1 MNHEY and CDR2 SVGAGI. The CDR3 is 13 residues long. The CDR3 is CASSRVSNTEAFF. The CDR3 region has the DNA TGTGCCAGCAGCCGGGTCTCGAACACTGAAGCTTTCTTT.

The rearrangement uses TRBV6-5 and TRBJ1-1; maybe TRBD1 (6 bases). Germline loops: CDR1 MNHEY, CDR2 SVGAGI. The ends were cut back, 2 bases at V and 4 bases at J, with 17 bases in the middle. The CDR3 is 16 amino acids. CDR3 nucleotide sequence: TGTGCCAGCAGTTACGGTTATACTAGGGGGGGCACTGAAGCTTTCTTT. Residues: CASSYGYTRGGTEAFF.

The chain employs TRBV18 and TRBJ2-7, with D possibly matching TRBD2 (6 bases). Trimming cost V 4 bases and J 3 bases, with 13 bases left between them. Germline V gene data show CDR1 as KGHSH and CDR2 as LQKENI. The CDR3 has 14 residues. This CDR3 reads CASSRSGLLYEQYF. The CDR3 nucleotides are TGTGCCAGCTCACGGTCGGGACTGCTCTACGAGCAGTACTTC.

This clone was seen a few times. The chain employs TRBV4-2 and TRBJ2-7; 8 bases line up with TRBD2. The CDR3 has 15 residues. Germline lookup yields CDR1 LGHNA and CDR2 YNFKEQ. The J segment lost 0 bases and the V segment lost 6 bases, leaving 7 bases of the junction unmatched. CDR3 residues: CASRPTSGSSYEQYF. In nucleotides, the CDR3 is TGTGCCAGCAGACCTACTAGCGGAAGCTCCTACGAGCAGTACTTC.

This chain uses TRBV6-1 with TRBJ1-2, with TRBD1 as a possible D gene (5 bases). Germline V CDR1 and CDR2: MNHNS, SASEGT. The CDR3 is 13 amino acids. Trimming took 3 bases from V and 8 from J, leaving 13 bases between them. The CDR3 loop reads CASSEDTWGGYTF. The DNA of the CDR3 is TGTGCCAGCAGTGAGGACACTTGGGGCGGCTACACCTTC.

The chain couples TRBV5-6 to TRBJ1-6, with D perhaps matching TRBD1 (6 bases). CDR1 is SGHDT and CDR2 is YYEEEE in the germline V gene. CDR3 length: 15 amino acids. V dropped 5 bases and J dropped 4 bases, with 13 bases sitting between them. The CDR3, as DNA: TGTGCCAGCAGATCCGGACAGACTTATAATTCACCCCTCCACTTT. Its protein is CASRSGQTYNSPLHF.

J is TRBJ1-6 and V is TRBV6-1; D might be TRBD1 (5 bases). This CDR3 is 15 amino acids long. The germline V and J ends were trimmed by 1 base and 10 bases, with 14 bases remaining between them. CDR1 and CDR2 (germline): MNHNS, SASEGT. CDR3 sequence (DNA): TGTGCCAGCAGTGAAGAGGGACTAGGGTGGTCACCCCTCCACTTT. This codes for CASSEEGLGWSPLHF.

The chain uses TRBV5-5 and TRBJ2-3; D may be TRBD1 (6 bases). The CDR3 has 13 residues. The germline CDR1 and CDR2 sequences are SGHKS and YYEKEE (reference sequence). V was clipped by 4 bases and J by 4 bases, with 10 bases between them. DNA of the CDR3: TGTGCCAGCAGCGATTGGGGGCCAGATACGCAGTATTTT. This translates into CASSDWGPDTQYF.

The chain uses TRBV3-1 (or the pseudogene TRBV3-2) and TRBJ2-2; 11 bases agree with TRBD2. The germline V gene has CDR1 LGHDT and CDR2 YNNKEL (reference sequence). J gave up 7 bases and V 4 bases, and 11 bases lay outside the gene matches. This CDR3 contains 17 residues. CDR3 amino acids: CASSRRIAGGRGGELFF. The CDR3 DNA is TGTGCCAGCAGCCGGAGAATAGCGGGGGGGCGTGGCGGGGAGCTGTTTTTT.

The CDR3 DNA reads as TGTGCCAGCAGCCAACCCGGGGGGGCCGGTGAGCAGTTCTTC. It encodes CASSQPGGAGEQFF. This chain joins TRBV11-3 and TRBJ2-1, with 8 bases matching TRBD2. With V trimmed by 5 bases and J by 9 bases, 9 bases remained unmatched. The CDR3 is made up of 14 amino acids. Germline assignment: CDR1 SGHNT and CDR2 YENEEA.